The following is a T cell receptor beta chain sequence with its context. The data stem from a study of blood T cell repertoires in COVID-19. Study context: Sample material is recorded as cDNA or gDNA derived from T cells, B-cell-depleted T cells, or PBMCs.

Trimming at V came to 1 base and at J to 5 bases, leaving 4 bases not matched to a gene. This CDR3 region has 15 residues. CDR1 and CDR2 from the germline V gene are MNHEY and SVGAGI. Authors' processing steps: Amplification of reference gene primers was used by the study to estimate nucleated cell counts. Assay: immunoSEQ multiplex PCR; the TCRdb copy retains only in-frame clones and omits some. V and J calls and clone size follow that table, whereas D and trimming were derived from the DNA. The sample records about 260,000 clones, 70% to 90% being singletons. The receptor comes from a man younger than 35 with active or convalescent COVID-19. V and J are TRBV6-5 and TRBJ2-2; 7 bases agree with TRBD2. The sequencing input was peripheral blood. The CDR3 sequence is CASSYYSSGTGELFF. The CDR3 DNA is TGTGCCAGCAGTTACTACTCTAGCGGAACCGGGGAGCTGTTTTTT.